What follows are 19 T cell receptor beta chains derived from one specimen sequenced in a study of memory CD4+ T cells and cytomegalovirus serostatus. Single viable CD3+CD4+CD8-CD45RO+ cells were sorted as the memory CD4+ T cells. TCRdb's table, derived via immunoSEQ multiplex PCR, lists solely in-frame clones and lacks some. The sample holds over 45,000 clones; about 80% are singletons and the top ten take 0.4%. The sequenced material came from memory CD4+ T cells from blood. The receptor set was obtained from an adult in good health and CMV-seronegative.

V usage is TRBV2 and J usage is TRBJ1-2, with D maybe TRBD1 (5 bases). Trimming stripped 1 base from V and 4 bases from J, with 7 bases between. CDR3 length equals 13 residues. Germline CDR1 and CDR2: SNHLY and FYNNEI. Here the CDR3 reads CASSEGGGYGYTF. The CDR3 bases are TGTGCCAGCAGTGAAGGGGGGGGCTATGGCTACACCTTC.

V usage is TRBV11-3 and J usage is TRBJ1-1, with D unresolved. Trimming took 5 bases from V and 3 from J, leaving 10 bases between them. CDR1 SGHNT and CDR2 YENEEA come from the germline V gene. The CDR3 length is 13 residues. The CDR3 here is CASSVGFDTEAFF. The CDR3, as DNA: TGTGCCAGCAGCGTGGGGTTTGACACTGAAGCTTTCTTT.

The V gene is TRBV7-2, the J gene TRBJ2-5; 7 bases are shared with TRBD1. The V gene end was trimmed by 2 bases and the J gene end by 5 bases; junction bases not matched to a gene: 11. The CDR3 is 16 amino acids. Germline CDR1 reads SGHTA; CDR2 reads FQGNSA. The CDR3 region has the DNA TGTGCCAGCAGCTTATACCTTAGGGGGCGATTGGAGACCCAGTACTTC. Protein product: CASSLYLRGRLETQYF.

The chain links TRBV11-3 to TRBJ2-6, with D uncertain. Germline CDR1 is SGHNT and CDR2 is YENEEA. The CDR3 has 18 residues. V dropped 1 base and J dropped 0 bases, with 13 bases sitting between them. The CDR3 is CASSLADNPLSGANVLTF. The CDR3 DNA follows: TGTGCCAGCAGCTTAGCCGATAACCCCCTCTCTGGGGCCAACGTCCTGACTTTC.

The rearrangement joins TRBV7-3 to TRBJ2-5, with D maybe TRBD1 (6 bases). The CDR3 spans 14 residues. With 4 bases removed from V and 5 bases from J, the gap between germline ends came to 14 bases. Germline CDR1 and CDR2: SGHTA and FQGTGA. The CDR3 region has the DNA TGTGCCAGCAGCTATCTCGGACAGAGGGAGACCCAGTACTTC. Amino acids: CASSYLGQRETQYF.

The chain combines TRBV28 with TRBJ1-2, with 7 bases that match TRBD1. This CDR3 is 14 amino acids long. Per germline, CDR1 MDHEN and CDR2 SYDVKM. Unmatched junction bases numbered 9, after V lost 7 bases and J lost 4 bases. CDR3 protein: CASNEGQSIYGYTF. CDR3 sequence (DNA): TGTGCCAGCAACGAGGGACAGAGCATCTATGGCTACACCTTC.

This clone came up once. The chain uses TRBV7-9 and TRBJ2-2, with D perhaps matching TRBD1 (5 bases). The germline CDR1 and CDR2 sequences are SEHNR and FQNEAQ (reference sequence). This CDR3 region has 14 residues. Trimming cost V 6 bases and J 6 bases, with 14 bases left between them. As DNA, the CDR3 is TGTGCCAGCAGAACGCAGGGTTCCGCCGGGGAGCTGTTTTTT. Translated, it gives CASRTQGSAGELFF. Full variable domain (outside the CDR3, taken from reference TRBV7-9 and TRBJ2-2): DTGVSQNPRHKITKRGQNVTFRCDPISEHNRLYWYRQTLGQGPEFLTYFQNEAQLEKSRLLSDRFSAERPKGSFSTLEIQRTEQGDSAMYLCASRTQGSAGELFFGEGSRLTVL.

This chain connects TRBV11-2 to TRBJ1-2; D remains unclear. The ends were cut back, 0 bases at V and 2 bases at J, with 10 bases in the middle. This CDR3 is 15 amino acids long. CDR1 is SGHAT and CDR2 is FQNNGV in the germline V gene. The CDR3 spells CASSLDFAVNYGYTF. The DNA for the CDR3 is TGTGCCAGCAGCTTAGACTTCGCGGTAAACTATGGCTACACCTTC.

The gene calls are TRBV7-8 and TRBJ2-5; the D is unclear. The V gene lost 3 bases and the J gene lost 2 bases, with 1 base spanning the gap. Germline assignment: CDR1 SGHVS and CDR2 FQNEAQ. The CDR3 loop spans 11 amino acids. The CDR3 nucleotides read TGTGCCAGCAGCTTTCAAGAGACCCAGTACTTC. Residues: CASSFQETQYF. Drawing the rest from reference TRBV7-8 and TRBJ2-5, the complete variable domain is GAGVSQSPRYKVAKRGQDVALRCDPISGHVSLFWYQQALGQGPEFLTYFQNEAQLDKSGLPSDRFFAERPEGSVSTLKIQRTQQEDSAVYLCASSFQETQYFGPGTRLLVL.

The CDR3 region is CASSQNAGAVETQYF. Here the CDR3 DNA reads TGTGCCAGCAGCCAAAATGCGGGGGCCGTCGAGACCCAGTACTTC. This chain connects TRBV7-9 to TRBJ2-5; D possibly corresponds to TRBD2 (7 bases). V was pared by 5 bases and J by 5 bases, with 18 bases between. There are 15 residues in the CDR3. CDR1 and CDR2 from the germline V gene are SEHNR and FQNEAQ (reference sequence).

This chain uses TRBV27 with TRBJ2-3, with D possibly TRBD2 on 6 matching bases. The germline V gene encodes CDR1 MNHEY and CDR2 SMNVEV (reference sequence). V was pared by 7 bases and J by 0 bases, with 17 bases between. This CDR3 is built from 16 residues. The CDR3 DNA follows: TGTGCCAGCAATGTACGAAGGGACTCCAGCACAGATACGCAGTATTTT. This sequence encodes CASNVRRDSSTDTQYF.

This chain joins TRBV28 and TRBJ2-7; TRBD2 agrees at 7 bases. Germline assignment: CDR1 MDHEN and CDR2 SYDVKM. V gave up 7 bases and J gave up 2 bases; unmatched junction bases: 8. This CDR3 region has 14 residues. In DNA, the CDR3 is TGTGCCAGCATCCCAAGCGGGGCAACCTACGAGCAGTACTTC. This gives the protein CASIPSGATYEQYF.

The chain employs TRBV27 and TRBJ1-3; no firm D call. V lost 7 bases, J lost 7 bases, and 14 bases lay in between. Germline lookup yields CDR1 MNHEY and CDR2 SMNVEV (reference sequence). This CDR3 is built from 13 residues. In DNA form, the CDR3 reads TGTGCCAGCACCCTGACGGCGGGGAACACCATATATTTT. It specifies CASTLTAGNTIYF.

The J gene is TRBJ2-3, the V gene TRBV5-1; D is unclear. The CDR3 loop spans 14 amino acids. Deletions cut 0 bases from V and 3 bases from J, with 8 bases between. Germline CDR1 SGHRS, CDR2 YFSETQ. Here the CDR3 DNA reads TGCGCCAGCAGCTTGGCCTGGGCGACAGATACGCAGTATTTT. This sequence encodes CASSLAWATDTQYF.

In its sample, this clone was seen many times. The rearrangement uses TRBV19 and TRBJ2-1; D gene uncertain. The CDR3 is 13 amino acids. Germline V CDR1 and CDR2: LNHDA, SQIVND (reference sequence). V was pared by 7 bases and J by 4 bases, with 11 bases between. CDR3 loop: CASTPPEYNEQFF. CDR3 bases: TGTGCCAGTACCCCTCCGGAGTACAATGAGCAGTTCTTC.

This clone showed up just a few times. The chain is built from TRBV19 and TRBJ2-2; D call uncertain. Germline CDR1 reads LNHDA; CDR2 reads SQIVND (reference sequence). CDR3 length: 15 residues. The V and J ends lost 3 bases and 4 bases respectively, with 12 bases between them. CDR3 protein: CASSIWGSSTGELFF. CDR3 sequence (DNA): TGTGCCAGTAGTATTTGGGGTAGTTCCACCGGGGAGCTGTTTTTT.

CDR3 DNA: TGTGCCAGCAGGACCCTGGGGACAGGGGAAACTGAAGCTTTCTTT. It is translated as CASRTLGTGETEAFF. The chain couples TRBV2 to TRBJ1-1; 10 bases are shared with TRBD1. V was clipped by 6 bases and J by 5 bases; unmatched bases: 9. CDR1 and CDR2 (germline): SNHLY, FYNNEI. CDR3 length equals 15 residues.

This rearrangement joins TRBV5-6 to TRBJ2-3; possible D gene TRBD1, 6 bases. V was shortened by 2 bases and J by 4 bases, with 11 bases between the two germline ends. CDR1 and CDR2 from the germline V gene are SGHDT and YYEEEE. The CDR3 is 14 residues long. The CDR3 sequence is CASSFTGRPDTQYF. In nucleotides, the CDR3 is TGTGCCAGCAGCTTTACAGGGAGACCAGATACGCAGTATTTT.

Regarding this clone: The junction departs from germline at one end; a sequencing error may be responsible. This chain links TRBV7-2 with TRBJ1-1; 8 positions agree with TRBD1. CDR3 size: 14 residues. From germline, CDR1 is SGHTA and CDR2 FQGNSA. For the CDR3, the DNA is TGTGCCAGCAGCTTAGCGCTCCAGGGGGCTGAGGCTTTCTTT. Residues: CASSLALQGAEAFF.